Each of the 10 T cell receptor beta chains below was sequenced from the same sample in a study of blood T cell repertoires in COVID-19. The table came from immunoSEQ multiplex PCR; TCRdb's copy has only in-frame clones and leaves some out. The repertoire holds 150,000 to 200,000 clones, with 70% to 90% as singletons. Sequencing was done on a sample of peripheral blood. The receptors stem from a man aged 55 to 69 with acute or convalescent COVID-19.

V usage is TRBV3-1 (or the pseudogene TRBV3-2) and J usage is TRBJ2-7, with 7 positions matching TRBD1. The CDR3 is made up of 13 amino acids. Germline CDR1 LGHDT, CDR2 YNNKEL (reference sequence). The trim removed 6 bases at V and 5 bases at J, leaving 7 bases unmatched. The CDR3 sequence is CASRSYTGDEQYF. The CDR3 coding sequence is TGTGCCAGCAGGTCTTATACAGGGGACGAGCAGTACTTC.

In nucleotides, the CDR3 is TGTGCCAGCAGTTCTGTGGGCGTAGTAGCTGAAGCTTTCTTT. Protein product: CASSSVGVVAEAFF. The chain joins TRBV27 to TRBJ1-1; D is unclear. Germline CDR1 MNHEY, CDR2 SMNVEV (reference sequence). The CDR3 covers 14 residues. With 4 bases removed from V and 6 bases from J, the gap between germline ends came to 15 bases.

CDR3 protein: CASSPNPGTPTGELFF. CDR3 DNA sequence: TGCGCCAGCAGCCCAAACCCCGGGACACCGACCGGGGAGCTGTTTTTT. The chain employs TRBV5-1 and TRBJ2-2, with a possible D match to TRBD1 (6 bases). This CDR3 region has 16 residues. The germline V and J ends were trimmed by 4 bases and 5 bases, with 18 bases remaining between them. Germline V CDR1 and CDR2: SGHRS, YFSETQ.

CDR3 loop: CAWSRQQPGTGARPPYGYTF. Here the CDR3 DNA reads TGTGCCTGGAGTCGCCAGCAACCCGGGACAGGGGCTAGGCCTCCCTATGGCTACACCTTC. The chain is built from TRBV30 and TRBJ1-2; 10 nucleotides align to TRBD1. V was clipped by 2 bases and J by 4 bases; unmatched bases: 22. CDR3 length: 20 residues. CDR1 and CDR2 (germline): GTSNPN, SVGIG (reference sequence).

This sequence joins TRBV5-4 and TRBJ2-3, with TRBD2 matching 8 bases. Looked up from germline, CDR1 is SGHNT and CDR2 is YYREEE (reference sequence). The CDR3 spans 16 residues. The V segment lost 0 bases and the J segment 2 bases; nucleotides outside the gene matches: 5. CDR3 residues: CASSLVTGRDTDTQYF. CDR3 bases: TGTGCCAGCAGCTTGGTGACCGGGAGGGACACAGATACGCAGTATTTT. Together with reference TRBV5-4 and TRBJ2-3, the CDR3 gives the full variable domain: ETGVTQSPTHLIKTRGQQVTLRCSSQSGHNTVSWYQQALGQGPQFIFQYYREEENGRGNFPPRFSGLQFPNYSSELNVNALELDDSALYLCASSLVTGRDTDTQYFGPGTRLTVL.

The sample holds one count of this clone. V and J are TRBV11-2 and TRBJ1-3; TRBD1 aligns across 11 bases. The CDR3 loop spans 17 amino acids. The germline CDR1 and CDR2 sequences are SGHAT and FQNNGV. Trimming cost V 3 bases and J 0 bases; bases outside gene matches: 4. CDR3 sequence (DNA): TGTGCCAGCAGCTTGCGGGGGACAGGGGGCTCTGGAAACACCATATATTTT. Translated: CASSLRGTGGSGNTIYF.

V gene TRBV19 combines with J gene TRBJ2-1; 13 bases fit TRBD2. The junction had 14 bases not matched to a gene; V was cut back by 5 bases and J by 10 bases. Germline loops: CDR1 LNHDA, CDR2 SQIVND (reference sequence). The CDR3 loop spans 17 amino acids. This CDR3 reads CASSPGTSGTGRFEQFF. The CDR3 coding sequence is TGTGCCAGTAGTCCCGGGACTAGCGGGACGGGGCGGTTCGAGCAGTTCTTC.

The V gene is TRBV2, the J gene TRBJ2-2; weak D call: TRBD2 (5 bases). V lost 0 bases and J 4 bases, leaving 6 bases between the germline ends. CDR3 length: 14 residues. CDR1 and CDR2 (germline): SNHLY, FYNNEI. CDR3 in amino acids: CASSEAGATGELFF. In DNA form, the CDR3 reads TGTGCCAGCAGTGAAGCGGGAGCCACCGGGGAGCTGTTTTTT.

The genes are TRBV2 and TRBJ2-3; 10 nucleotides align to TRBD1. Germline CDR1 is SNHLY and CDR2 is FYNNEI. This CDR3 is built from 14 residues. Germline trimming cut 6 bases from V and 4 bases from J; bases unmatched to any gene: 4. The chain's CDR3 is CASSRDRGPDTQYF. The CDR3 bases are TGTGCCAGCAGCAGGGACAGGGGACCAGATACGCAGTATTTT.

The rearrangement uses TRBV10-3 and TRBJ2-3; 8 nucleotides match TRBD2. In germline, CDR1 is ENHRY, CDR2 SYGVKD. V was clipped by 8 bases and J by 1 base; unmatched bases: 11. This CDR3 comprises 16 residues. CDR3 residues: CAIRSGTSGGTDTQYF. In DNA form, the CDR3 reads TGTGCCATCCGGTCCGGAACTAGCGGTGGCACAGATACGCAGTATTTT.